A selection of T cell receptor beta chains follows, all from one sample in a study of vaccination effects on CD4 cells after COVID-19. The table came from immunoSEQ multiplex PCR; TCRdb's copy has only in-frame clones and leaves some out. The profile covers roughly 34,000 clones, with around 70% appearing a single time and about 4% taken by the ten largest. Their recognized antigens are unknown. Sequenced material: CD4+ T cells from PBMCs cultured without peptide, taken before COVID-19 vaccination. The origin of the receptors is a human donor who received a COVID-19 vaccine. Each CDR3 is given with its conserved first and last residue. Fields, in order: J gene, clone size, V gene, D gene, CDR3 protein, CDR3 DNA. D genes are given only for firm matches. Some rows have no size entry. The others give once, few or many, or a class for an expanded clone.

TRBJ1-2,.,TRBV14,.,CASSQEIAGRHGYTF,TGTGCCAGCAGCCAAGAGATTGCTGGGAGACATGGCTACACCTTC
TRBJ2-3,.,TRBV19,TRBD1,CASSDRGGTDTQYF,TGTGCCAGTAGTGACAGGGGGGGCACAGATACGCAGTATTTT
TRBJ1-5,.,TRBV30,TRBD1,CAWSAGQGVQPQHF,TGTGCCTGGAGCGCCGGACAGGGAGTTCAGCCCCAGCATTTT
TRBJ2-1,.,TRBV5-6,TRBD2,CASSFALAGARSEQFF,TGTGCCAGCAGCTTCGCGCTAGCGGGAGCTAGGAGTGAGCAGTTCTTC
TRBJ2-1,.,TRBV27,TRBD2,CASSFKREFGEQFF,TGTGCCAGCAGTTTTAAGCGGGAGTTTGGTGAGCAGTTCTTC
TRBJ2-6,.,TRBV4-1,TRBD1,CASSPVLQGTGANVLTF,TGCGCCAGCAGCCCAGTTTTACAGGGGACTGGGGCCAACGTCCTGACTTTC
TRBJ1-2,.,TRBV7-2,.,CASSLVQANYGYTF,TGTGCCAGCAGCTTAGTACAGGCTAACTATGGCTACACCTTC
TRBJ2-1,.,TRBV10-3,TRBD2,CATRALSGNHEQFF,TGTGCCACTCGGGCTCTTAGCGGGAACCATGAGCAGTTCTTC
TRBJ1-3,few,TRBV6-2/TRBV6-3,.,CASSYSSTSSGNTIYF,TGTGCCAGCAGTTACTCTTCGACGAGCTCTGGAAACACCATATATTTT
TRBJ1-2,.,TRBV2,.,CASSGQLLDGYTF,TGTGCCAGCAGCGGACAGCTGTTGGATGGCTACACCTTC
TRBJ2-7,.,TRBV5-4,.,CASSLERASYEQYF,TGTGCCAGCAGCTTGGAGCGGGCATCCTACGAGCAGTACTTC
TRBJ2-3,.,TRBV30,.,CAWSVLGGATDTQYF,TGTGCCTGGAGTGTACTAGGGGGGGCCACAGATACGCAGTATTTT
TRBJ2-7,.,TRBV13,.,CASRPPEYEQYF,TGTGCCAGCAGACCCCCGGAATACGAGCAGTACTTC
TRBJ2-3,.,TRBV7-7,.,CASSYTGTDTQYF,TGTGCCAGCAGCTATACGGGCACAGATACGCAGTATTTT
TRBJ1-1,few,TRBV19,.,CASSPPGRRLNTEAFF,TGTGCCAGTAGTCCTCCGGGACGGAGATTGAACACTGAAGCTTTCTTT
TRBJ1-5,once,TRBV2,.,CASRAGPISSNQPQHF,TGTGCCAGCCGGGCAGGGCCCATTAGTAGCAATCAGCCCCAGCATTTT
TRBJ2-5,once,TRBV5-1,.,CASSLEGGGPETQYF,TGCGCCAGCAGCTTGGAGGGAGGCGGGCCGGAGACCCAGTACTTC
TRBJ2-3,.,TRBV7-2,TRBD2,CASSLVVAGGLDTQYF,TGTGCCAGCAGCTTAGTCGTAGCGGGGGGGTTAGATACGCAGTATTTT
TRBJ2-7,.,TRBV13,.,CASSLVVQRAYEQYF,TGTGCCAGCAGCTTAGTGGTCCAGCGAGCCTACGAGCAGTACTTC
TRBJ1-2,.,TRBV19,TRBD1,CASSILAFGETGNYGYTF,TGTGCCAGTAGTATACTCGCCTTCGGGGAGACAGGGAACTATGGCTACACCTTC
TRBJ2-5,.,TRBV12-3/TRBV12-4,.,CASSRDREETQYF,TGTGCCAGCAGCCGGGACCGGGAGGAGACCCAGTACTTC
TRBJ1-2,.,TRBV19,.,CASSIQAGRNYGYTF,TGTGCCAGTAGTATACAGGCAGGGAGGAACTATGGCTACACCTTC
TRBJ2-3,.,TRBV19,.,CASRQTSTDTQYF,TGTGCCAGTAGACAGACTAGCACAGATACGCAGTATTTT
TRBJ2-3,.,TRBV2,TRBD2,CAVGLAGGATDTQYF,TGTGCCGTGGGGCTAGCGGGAGGTGCAACAGATACGCAGTATTTT
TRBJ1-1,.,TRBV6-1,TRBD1,CASSEGNRGRKAFF,TGTGCCAGCAGTGAAGGGAACAGGGGGCGAAAAGCTTTCTTT